Following are 10 T cell receptor beta chains from one sample sequenced in a study of blood T cells in healthy people across ages. It was with a sample-barcoded 5' primer and a J-beta primer mix that a second PCR of about 6 to 12 cycles was run. TCRdb called the 5' RACE reads again in MiXCR, with one record for every CDR3 protein. This repertoire shows some 1,000,000 distinct CDR3 sequences, under 30% found once; its top ten account for about 0.8%. The data were also submitted as part of a second study, on T cells of mothers and their children.

Sequenced: blood. These receptor sequences come from a girl aged 2 to 9 in good health.

This chain uses TRBV28 with TRBJ2-7; the D gene is possibly TRBD1 (6 bases). This CDR3 is built from 16 residues. Between the trimmed V and J ends, which lost 10 bases and 4 bases, there was a span of 26 bases. Germline V lookup: CDR1 MDHEN, CDR2 SYDVKM. The CDR3 reads CATDLTRGIDSYEQYF. The CDR3 nucleotides read TGTGCCACCGACCTCACCAGGGGAATCGACTCGTACGAGCAGTACTTC.

This clonotype was detected a few times. The chain uses TRBV28 and TRBJ1-3, with D tentatively TRBD1 (6 bases). The V and J ends lost 6 bases and 8 bases respectively, with 14 bases between them. The CDR3 extends over 13 amino acids. Looked up from germline, CDR1 is MDHEN and CDR2 is SYDVKM. The CDR3 reads CASRTGLEYTIYF. As DNA, the CDR3 is TGTGCCAGCAGAACAGGGTTGGAGTACACCATATATTTT.

The V call is TRBV21-1, the J call TRBJ2-5; the tabulated D call, TRBD2, remains unverified against the DNA. TRBV21-1 is designated a pseudogene. CDR3 length: 18 amino acids. DNA for the CDR3: TGTGCCAGCAGCAAAGACGAAAGGGGACTGCACTTCCAAGAGACCCAGTACTTC. Translation gives CASSKDERGLHFQETQYF.

The chain recombines TRBV3-1 with TRBJ2-5; 9 bases are a match to TRBD2. The last part of the DNA fits TRBJ2-1 better; the J call may be wrong. The CDR3 length is 16 residues. Germline loops: CDR1 LGHDT, CDR2 YNNKEL (reference sequence). In DNA, the CDR3 is TGTGCCAGCAGCCAAGAGGGCGGGAGGGCAAGCAATGAGCAGTTCTTC. Translating gives CASSQEGGRASNEQFF.

The V and J genes are TRBV6-5 and TRBJ2-4; no reliable D call. From germline, CDR1 is MNHEY and CDR2 SVGAGI. Between the trimmed V and J ends, which lost 2 bases and 0 bases, there was a span of 8 bases. The CDR3 sequence is 15 residues long. CDR3 coding DNA: TGTGCCAGCAGTTACACCAAGGGAGCCAAAAACATTCAGTACTTC. Translated: CASSYTKGAKNIQYF.

The genes are TRBV20-1 and TRBJ1-2; TRBD1 matches at 7 bases. The CDR3 is 12 amino acids. CDR1 and CDR2 from the germline V gene are DFQATT and SNEGSKA (reference sequence). J lost 7 bases, V lost 4 bases, and 6 bases had no gene match. The CDR3 sequence is CSATEGAAGYTF. CDR3 DNA sequence: TGCAGTGCTACGGAGGGGGCGGCTGGCTACACCTTC.

V and J are TRBV29-1 and TRBJ2-7; no clear D. Germline V gene lookup returns CDR1 SQVTM and CDR2 ANQGSEA. This CDR3 spans 8 amino acids. Between the trimmed V and J ends, which lost 3 bases and 13 bases, there was a span of 7 bases. DNA of the CDR3: TGCAGCGTTGAGGACGGATACTTC. Encoded protein: CSVEDGYF.

Remarks on this clonotype: A junction end diverges from the germline sequence, so it may reflect a read error. The chain employs TRBV6-5 and TRBJ2-7; unclear D gene. Germline CDR1 MNHEY, CDR2 SVGAGI. The CDR3 sequence is 13 residues long. The CDR3 reads CASSYSKSFEQCF. The DNA for the CDR3 is TGTGCCAGCAGTTACTCGAAGAGTTTCGAGCAGTGCTTC.

Only a few counts were recorded for this clonotype. The V and J genes are TRBV28 and TRBJ2-1; TRBD2 matches at 13 bases. The CDR3 sequence is 17 residues long. Trimming cost V 4 bases and J 4 bases; bases outside gene matches: 7. Germline loops: CDR1 MDHEN, CDR2 SYDVKM. The CDR3 coding sequence is TGTGCCAGCAGTTCGGGCACTAGCGGGAGGGTGTACAATGAGCAGTTCTTC. This sequence encodes CASSSGTSGRVYNEQFF.

The chain links TRBV12-3 or TRBV12-4 to TRBJ2-1; either TRBD1 or TRBD2 may fit D (5 bases each). The CDR3 has 15 amino acids. V was pared by 0 bases and J by 6 bases, with 12 bases between. In DNA form, the CDR3 reads TGTGCCAGCAGTTTAGCGCTAACGGGGACCAATGAGCAGTTCTTC. Protein: CASSLALTGTNEQFF.